This T cell receptor (beta chain) was sequenced during a study of Ad26.COV2.S vaccination and SARS-CoV-2 variants. Study at large: Sample donor was a member of the COV1001 Ad26.COV2.S trial arm. Once or twice, 56 days apart, Ad26.COV2.S was delivered intramuscularly.

Trimming stripped 9 bases from V and 5 bases from J, with 13 bases between. The length of the CDR3 is 13 residues. Germline-derived CDR1 and CDR2 are MNHEY and SMNVEV (reference sequence). Concerning this clone: Its target is unknown.

The table came from immunoSEQ multiplex PCR; TCRdb's copy has only in-frame clones and leaves some out. The sample contains about 350,000 clones, roughly 91% of which appear only once. The treatment here: roughly 18 received Ad26.COV2.S at low or high dose, single or two shots; roughly five received placebo; per-sample allocation not given. On day 63 after the first injection, vaccine and placebo recipients gave samples. Study findings and constraints: Total responses of T cells may have been underestimated by the analyses of TCR breadth and depth.

The receptor was isolated from a person between 18 and 60 years old who received the Ad26.COV2.S COVID-19 vaccine or a placebo. The sequenced sample was peripheral blood, obtained in a trial of Ad26.COV2.S vaccine versus placebo. The chain uses TRBV27 and TRBJ2-2; D gene ambiguous. CDR3 sequence (DNA): TGTGCCAGTGAACACCGGGCTACCGGGGAGCTGTTTTTT. Its translation: CASEHRATGELFF.